This is a list of T cell receptor beta chains from one sample in a study of T cells in Graves' hyperthyroidism and ophthalmopathy. MiXCR, applied by TCRdb to the multiplex PCR reads, yields one record per CDR3 protein. This repertoire shows some 380,000 distinct CDR3 sequences, approximately 12% found once; its top ten account for 20%. The sample consisted of blood. These receptors came from a man aged 30 to 39 with Graves' hyperthyroidism that later progressed to Graves' ophthalmopathy. CDR3s include the opening cysteine and the closing phenylalanine or tryptophan. Fields, in order: clone size, V gene, D gene, J gene, CDR3 protein, CDR3 DNA. The D gene is left open where the match is weak. Clone size appears in some rows only: once, few, many, or a class for an expanded clone.

>few|TRBV5-1|NA|TRBJ1-6
CASSLEGGNSPLHF
TGCGCCAGCAGCTTGGAGGGTGGAAATTCACCCCTCCACTTT
>NA|TRBV27|TRBD2|TRBJ2-5
CAAPWGWRGDPETQYF
TGTGCCGCGCCCTGGGGCTGGCGGGGGGATCCAGAGACCCAGTACTTC
>NA|TRBV12-3/TRBV12-4|TRBD2|TRBJ2-5
CASSFTSGQETQYF
TGTGCCAGCAGTTTCACTAGCGGACAAGAGACCCAGTACTTC
>few|TRBV4-1|NA|TRBJ2-5
CASSTWTQETQYF
TGCGCCAGCAGCACCTGGACCCAAGAGACCCAGTACTTC
>NA|TRBV4-2|NA|TRBJ2-3
CASSQEALDRDTQYF
TGTGCCAGCAGCCAAGAAGCCCTAGATAGGGATACGCAGTATTTT
>many|TRBV12-3/TRBV12-4|NA|TRBJ2-3
CASSFSATDTQYF
TGTGCCAGCAGTTTTAGTGCGACAGATACGCAGTATTTT
>few|TRBV5-5|TRBD2|TRBJ2-5
CASSLGDYSQETQYF
TGTGCCAGCAGCTTGGGGGACTACTCACAAGAGACCCAGTACTTC
>few|TRBV4-1|NA|TRBJ2-1
CASSQDWTHRLEQFF
TGCGCCAGCAGCCAAGACTGGACACACCGCCTTGAGCAGTTCTTC
>few|TRBV29-1|NA|TRBJ2-5
CSVGVRGGEETQYF
TGCAGCGTTGGAGTCAGGGGGGGAGAAGAGACCCAGTACTTC
>NA|TRBV7-8|TRBD1|TRBJ1-3
CASSQAQGANTIYF
TGTGCCAGCAGCCAAGCTCAGGGGGCAAACACCATATATTTT
>many|TRBV12-3/TRBV12-4|NA|TRBJ1-2
CASSLGLGGADYGYTF
TGTGCCAGCAGTCTCGGCCTTGGGGGGGCCGACTATGGCTACACCTTC
>NA|TRBV6-2/TRBV6-3|NA|TRBJ2-1
CASSYSVGSYNEQFF
TGTGCCAGCAGTTACTCAGTGGGTTCCTACAATGAGCAGTTCTTC
>NA|TRBV20-1|NA|TRBJ1-2
CSASYRRGYTF
TGCAGTGCTAGTTACAGACGCGGCTACACCTTC
>NA|TRBV7-8|TRBD2|TRBJ2-3
CASSSTLLMGLAGGRVTDTQYF
TGTGCCAGCAGCTCTACCCTCTTAATGGGACTAGCGGGGGGGCGGGTCACAGATACGCAGTATTTT
>many|TRBV7-8|TRBD1|TRBJ1-1
CASLPGTGNTEAFF
TGTGCCAGCTTACCCGGGACAGGGAACACTGAAGCTTTCTTT
>many|TRBV7-9|TRBD1|TRBJ2-5
CASSQQGAGETQYF
TGTGCCAGCAGTCAACAGGGGGCAGGGGAGACCCAGTACTTC
>few|TRBV2|TRBD1|TRBJ1-5
CASSARGPRNQPQHF
TGTGCCAGCAGTGCAAGGGGGCCTCGCAATCAGCCCCAGCATTTT
>NA|TRBV5-5|NA|TRBJ2-7
CASSPVFPSSYEQYF
TGTGCCAGCAGTCCTGTGTTCCCTAGCTCCTACGAGCAGTACTTC
>many|TRBV2|TRBD1|TRBJ1-6
CASRLTGTNSPLHF
TGTGCCAGCAGATTGACAGGGACAAATTCACCCCTCCACTTT
>few|TRBV5-1|TRBD2|TRBJ2-5
CASSLQPSGGPLETQYF
TGCGCCAGCAGCTTGCAGCCGTCGGGGGGGCCTCTAGAGACCCAGTACTTC
>many|TRBV28|NA|TRBJ2-6
CASSLWAYSGANVLTF
TGTGCCAGCAGTTTATGGGCCTACTCTGGGGCCAACGTCCTGACTTTC
>NA|TRBV4-1|TRBD2|TRBJ2-7
CASSQVHGGAYEQYF
TGCGCCAGCAGCCAAGTTCACGGGGGGGCCTACGAGCAGTACTTC
>many|TRBV7-2|NA|TRBJ2-5
CASGSGGAGETQYF
TGTGCCAGCGGCTCTGGAGGGGCTGGGGAGACCCAGTACTTC
>many|TRBV5-4|NA|TRBJ1-1
CASSPGREALRVNTEAFF
TGTGCCAGCAGCCCCGGCCGGGAGGCCCTCCGGGTGAACACTGAAGCTTTCTTT
>many|TRBV18|NA|TRBJ1-2
CASSDGAFYGYTF
TGTGCCAGCTCAGATGGGGCCTTCTATGGCTACACCTTC
>NA|TRBV5-1|NA|TRBJ1-3
CASSFDVVGSGNTIYF
TGCGCCAGCAGCTTTGATGTTGTTGGCTCTGGAAACACCATATATTTT
>many|TRBV28|TRBD2|TRBJ2-2
CASSNAGGRLFF
TGTGCCAGCAGCAATGCGGGGGGGCGCCTGTTTTTT
>many|TRBV20-1|TRBD2|TRBJ2-7
CSAGRGGPESEQYF
TGCAGTGCTGGGAGGGGAGGACCGGAGTCCGAGCAGTACTTC
>many|TRBV3-1|NA|TRBJ2-7
CASSQSGAYEQYF
TGTGCCAGCAGCCAATCCGGGGCCTACGAGCAGTACTTC
>NA|TRBV7-3|TRBD1|TRBJ2-2
CASSLTGWDTGELFF
TGTGCCAGCAGCTTGACAGGGTGGGACACCGGGGAGCTGTTTTTT
>NA|TRBV10-3|NA|TRBJ2-3
CAISESGRNTDTQYF
TGTGCCATCAGTGAGTCGGGAAGAAACACAGATACGCAGTATTTT
>many|TRBV12-3/TRBV12-4|NA|TRBJ1-4
CASSSPGATNEKLFF
TGTGCCAGCAGCTCCCCGGGCGCAACTAATGAAAAACTGTTTTTT
>few|TRBV20-1|TRBD1|TRBJ2-5
CSASYRGPKTQYF
TGCAGTGCTAGCTACAGGGGACCAAAGACCCAGTACTTC
>NA|TRBV6-1|NA|TRBJ2-7
CASNPIGVNSYEQYF
TGTGCCAGCAACCCCATAGGGGTCAACTCCTACGAGCAGTACTTC
>many|TRBV28|NA|TRBJ2-5
CASSTASFQETQYF
TGTGCCAGCAGTACAGCTAGTTTCCAAGAGACCCAGTACTTC
>many|TRBV12-3/TRBV12-4|NA|TRBJ2-1
CASSLAGDVKQFF
TGTGCCAGCAGTTTAGCGGGGGACGTTAAGCAGTTCTTC
>many|TRBV30|TRBD2|TRBJ2-7
CAFSGASYEQYF
TGTGCCTTTAGCGGGGCCTCCTACGAGCAGTACTTC
>many|TRBV7-9|NA|TRBJ1-1
CASSLERVSGEAFF
TGTGCCAGCAGCTTAGAGAGGGTTTCAGGTGAAGCTTTCTTT
>NA|TRBV9|NA|TRBJ1-6
CASSVGAISPLHF
TGTGCCAGCAGCGTAGGAGCAATCTCACCCCTCCACTTT
>few|TRBV27|NA|TRBJ2-7
CANSNSYEQYF
TGTGCCAACAGTAACTCCTACGAGCAGTACTTC